The entry that follows covers one T cell receptor (beta chain) sequence. Its recognized antigen is unknown. The sample originates from a study of T cells expressing NK-cell markers (dated by TCRdb to about 2020). Regarding the complete study: Three sorted T-cell subsets (CD3+CD56+NKG2C+, CD3+CD56+NKG2C- and CD3+CD56-NKG2C+) from roughly eight donors had their TCR beta-chain repertoires profiled. Of the eight sequenced donors, seven were found to be HCMV-seropositive and one was found to be HCMV-seronegative. The study sequenced eight donors, all healthy volunteers chosen at random: three men and five women. Illumina HiSeq 2000/2500, MiSeq or NextSeq was used to sequence libraries as 2 x 150 bp reads.

Study-wide conclusions, independent of this receptor: Those dominant clonotypes were again the most abundant among CD3+CD56-NKG2C+ cells in a few donors, at roughly 25-60.1%. In roughly six donors, the dominant CD3+CD56+NKG2C+ clonotypes ranked among the top 10 CD8+ clonotypes, making up about 1.0-7.5% of CD8+ T cells. Whether the expanded NKG2C-expressing T cell clones were specific for HCMV antigens was left unclear.

To determine HCMV serostatus, a commercial ELISA kit was used to detect HCMV-specific IgG in serum. Peripheral blood mononuclear cells were isolated from blood by Ficoll density gradient centrifugation. The sequencer listed for this sample is Illumina HiSeq 2000. 5'RACE template switching, by which a universal primer site and unique molecular identifiers were added, was used to make TCR beta cDNA libraries. Priming for cDNA synthesis came from the TCR beta constant segment, and two successive PCR amplification steps followed. Under the source paper's analysis protocol: Reads were demultiplexed and grouped by UMI with MIGEC, and clonotypes were assembled and quantified with MiTCR. Only TCR cDNA sequences supported by at least two reads were kept to exclude erroneous sequences. The tcR package was used for downstream repertoire analysis, and clonotypes were matched across fractions by CDR3 nucleotide sequence plus V segment. VDJmatch was used to annotate antigen specificity against VDJdb, with one amino acid substitution in CDR3 permitted. The reads underwent TCRdb reprocessing, giving one record for each CDR3 protein sequence and no DNA. The V and J calls and clone size are TCRdb's, not the authors'. The sample's own table lists approximately 170,000 distinct CDR3 sequences. The top ten constitute 20% of the sample.

Counted from cysteine to phenylalanine, this CDR3 has 14 amino acids. DNA for this receptor is not on file. CDR1 and CDR2, looked up from the germline V gene, are MDHEN and SYDVKM. The origin of this receptor is a man aged 18-69 years in good health. Here the chain combines TRBV28 and TRBJ1-1; TCRdb indicates TRBD1, and absent DNA this call remains unverified. The sample taken for sequencing was blood T cells: a sorted CD56 or NKG2C T cell subset, CD4+ or CD8+ T cells, or bulk PBMC T cells (not recorded which). The CDR3 protein sequence reads: CASSLGRANTEAFF.